This passage covers 21 T cell receptor beta chains from one sample sequenced in a study of shared clonotypes between healthy human individuals. Measured with immunoSEQ multiplex PCR; TCRdb has only the in-frame clones, and not every one. The sample has hundreds of thousands of clones; about nine tenths are singletons. Input material: memory CD8+ T cells sorted from blood. Subset defined: CD45RO+ cells pooled with CCR7-negative TemRA cells. These receptors were obtained from a man aged 18 to 29 in good health.

The genes are TRBV2 and TRBJ1-2, with TRBD1 as a possible D gene (6 bases). The germline CDR1 and CDR2 sequences are SNHLY and FYNNEI. This CDR3 has 13 residues. V was pared by 7 bases and J by 4 bases, with 13 bases between. This chain's CDR3 is CASIPRDTYGYTF. The CDR3 coding sequence is TGTGCCAGCATCCCTAGGGACACCTATGGCTACACCTTC.

The chain couples TRBV27 to TRBJ2-5; TRBD2 matches at 11 bases. CDR3 length equals 13 residues. Trimming cost V 10 bases and J 5 bases; bases outside gene matches: 6. CDR1 MNHEY and CDR2 SMNVEV come from the germline V gene (reference sequence). CDR3: CAIQTSGKETQYF. DNA of the CDR3: TGTGCCATTCAGACTAGCGGGAAGGAGACCCAGTACTTC.

There are many counts of this clone. Here the CDR3 DNA reads TGTGCCAGCAGTGTCCAGGGGGCGCTTTCCCCAGCTTTCTTT. Protein product: CASSVQGALSPAFF. V usage is TRBV27 and J usage is TRBJ1-1; 8 bases are a match to TRBD1. This CDR3 contains 14 residues. V dropped 5 bases and J dropped 10; count of bases not matched to a gene: 12. Germline CDR1 MNHEY, CDR2 SMNVEV (reference sequence).

The J gene is TRBJ2-3, the V gene TRBV4-3; no firm D call. The CDR3 length is 16 residues. Between the trimmed V and J ends, which lost 1 base and 3 bases, there was a span of 14 bases. Per the germline V gene, CDR1 is LGHNA and CDR2 is YSLEER. For the CDR3, the DNA is TGCGCCAGCAGCCAAGGTCCTCGGCAGAGAACAGATACGCAGTATTTT. Amino acids: CASSQGPRQRTDTQYF.

The genes are TRBV2 and TRBJ2-3; no clear D gene. The CDR3 loop spans 14 amino acids. The germline CDR1 and CDR2 sequences are SNHLY and FYNNEI. The ends were cut back, 3 bases at V and 1 base at J, with 8 bases in the middle. The CDR3: CASSDGSRTDTQYF. The CDR3 region has the DNA TGTGCCAGCAGTGATGGATCGCGCACAGATACGCAGTATTTT. Based on the CDR3 plus reference TRBV2 and TRBJ2-3, the full variable domain is EPEVTQTPSHQVTQMGQEVILRCVPISNHLYFYWYRQILGQKVEFLVSFYNNEISEKSEIFDDQFSVERPDGSNFTLKIRSTKLEDSAMYFCASSDGSRTDTQYFGPGTRLTVL.

In DNA, the CDR3 is TGTGCCAGCAGTTTAGAGGGGTACAATGAGCAGTTCTTC. This sequence encodes CASSLEGYNEQFF. The gene calls are TRBV27 and TRBJ2-1, with D possibly called TRBD1 or TRBD2 (5 bases each). Trimming stripped 2 bases from V and 4 bases from J, with 6 bases between. Germline loops: CDR1 MNHEY, CDR2 SMNVEV (reference sequence). This CDR3 spans 13 amino acids.

V usage is TRBV30 and J usage is TRBJ2-7; D is unclear. Looked up from germline, CDR1 is GTSNPN and CDR2 is SVGIG (reference sequence). Trimming removed 4 bases from V and 5 bases from J, with 12 bases in between. The CDR3 runs 12 residues. CDR3 protein: CAWTHRWNEQYF. The CDR3 DNA follows: TGTGCCTGGACTCATAGGTGGAACGAGCAGTACTTC.

The J gene is TRBJ2-7, the V gene TRBV7-9, with a weak D call TRBD2 (5 bases). The CDR3 consists of 13 residues. Germline V gene sequence: CDR1 SEHNR, CDR2 FQNEAQ (reference sequence). Trimming took off 5 bases at V and 3 bases at J, with 11 bases between the two ends. The CDR3 coding sequence is TGTGCCAGCAGCCATATGGAGGACTACGAGCAGTACTTC. Its translation: CASSHMEDYEQYF.

This chain connects TRBV6-1 to TRBJ2-3; D perhaps matches TRBD2 (5 bases). Germline V lookup: CDR1 MNHNS, CDR2 SASEGT. This CDR3 has 16 residues. The germline V and J ends were trimmed by 3 bases and 3 bases, with 16 bases remaining between them. The CDR3 is CASSESRRGWTDTQYF. The CDR3 DNA sequence: TGTGCCAGCAGTGAGAGTCGTCGGGGTTGGACAGATACGCAGTATTTT.

The chain has TRBV18 and TRBJ2-1, with D tentatively TRBD1 (6 bases). The CDR3 length is 16 residues. V was trimmed by 5 bases and J by 9 bases, leaving 23 bases between them. In germline, CDR1 is KGHSH, CDR2 LQKENI. The CDR3 coding sequence is TGTGCCAGCTCAGGACTGGGAACAGGGAGTTGGACTGAGCAGTTCTTC. Translating gives CASSGLGTGSWTEQFF.

The V and J genes are TRBV9 and TRBJ2-7; D is uncertain. The CDR3 spans 15 residues. Trimming left V 2 bases short and J 2 bases short, with 14 bases between. CDR1 and CDR2 from the germline V gene are SGDLS and YYNGEE. CDR3 amino acids: CASSVLPYEPYEQYF. The CDR3 bases are TGTGCCAGCAGCGTTCTCCCGTACGAACCCTACGAGCAGTACTTC. Based on the CDR3 plus reference TRBV9 and TRBJ2-7, the full variable domain is DSGVTQTPKHLITATGQRVTLRCSPRSGDLSVYWYQQSLDQGLQFLIQYYNGEERAKGNILERFSAQQFPDLHSELNLSSLELGDSALYFCASSVLPYEPYEQYFGPGTRLTVT.

The J gene is TRBJ2-5, the V gene TRBV6-5; D unresolved. The ends were cut back, 0 bases at V and 0 bases at J, with 5 bases in the middle. CDR1 MNHEY and CDR2 SVGAGI come from the germline V gene. The CDR3 has 14 residues. The CDR3 DNA reads as TGTGCCAGCAGTTACTCATCGTACCAAGAGACCCAGTACTTC. Translated, it gives CASSYSSYQETQYF.

The genes are TRBV6-6 and TRBJ2-2, with unresolved D. Germline V gene data show CDR1 as MNHNY and CDR2 as SVGAGI (reference sequence). V dropped 4 bases and J dropped 0 bases, with 12 bases sitting between them. The CDR3 is 16 residues long. The CDR3 DNA reads TGTGCCAGCAGTTGGTCTGTATCAGCGAACACCGGGGAGCTGTTTTTT. Translated: CASSWSVSANTGELFF.

The genes are TRBV9 and TRBJ2-1, with 11 bases identical to TRBD2. V was pared by 3 bases and J by 7 bases, with 9 bases of the junction left unmatched. This CDR3 has 16 residues. Germline V gene sequence: CDR1 SGDLS, CDR2 YYNGEE. In DNA form, the CDR3 reads TGTGCCAGCAGCGAGGGTAGCGGGGGGGCCCGAAATGAGCAGTTCTTC. This sequence encodes CASSEGSGGARNEQFF.

This chain uses TRBV7-9 with TRBJ2-7; 7 nucleotides match TRBD2. The CDR3 extends over 17 amino acids. V lost 4 bases and J lost 2; bases outside the gene matches: 14. Germline V gene data show CDR1 as SEHNR and CDR2 as FQNEAQ (reference sequence). The CDR3 bases are TGTGCCAGCAGCTCACCTCGGCGGCTAGCGGAAACCTACGAGCAGTACTTC. Protein sequence: CASSSPRRLAETYEQYF.

V is TRBV4-2 and J is TRBJ1-2; D is undetermined. The V gene's germline CDR1 is LGHNA and CDR2 YNFKEQ. With 2 bases removed from V and 6 bases from J, the gap between germline ends came to 16 bases. The CDR3 contains 15 residues. CDR3 sequence: CASSQTFGQNDGYTF. As DNA, the CDR3 is TGTGCCAGCAGCCAAACGTTCGGCCAGAACGATGGCTACACCTTC.

This clone was seen once. The chain uses TRBV27 and TRBJ2-2, with no clear D. The germline V gene has CDR1 MNHEY and CDR2 SMNVEV (reference sequence). CDR3 length equals 13 residues. The V end lost 4 bases, the J end lost 0 bases, and 3 bases lay between the germline ends. In DNA form, the CDR3 reads TGTGCCAGCAGTTGGACGAACACCGGGGAGCTGTTTTTT. Residues: CASSWTNTGELFF.

The chain uses TRBV19 and TRBJ2-7; weak D call: TRBD1 (5 bases). Trimming left V 4 bases short and J 2 bases short, with 12 bases between. Germline V gives CDR1 LNHDA, CDR2 SQIVND (reference sequence). The CDR3 runs to 14 residues. CDR3 DNA: TGTGCCAGTAGTACACAGGATAAGGCCTACGAGCAGTACTTC. Translated: CASSTQDKAYEQYF.

This chain joins TRBV7-9 and TRBJ2-7; TRBD2 matches 8 bases. The junction had 8 bases not matched to a gene; V was cut back by 3 bases and J by 4 bases. Germline V gene data show CDR1 as SEHNR and CDR2 as FQNEAQ (reference sequence). The CDR3 is made up of 15 amino acids. The CDR3 region is CASSFPSGSVYEQYF. The CDR3 DNA is TGTGCCAGCAGCTTCCCTAGCGGGTCTGTTTACGAGCAGTACTTC.

This rearrangement joins TRBV5-4 to TRBJ1-1, with no clear D. CDR1 and CDR2 (germline): SGHNT, YYREEE (reference sequence). This CDR3 has 12 residues. The V end was cut by 4 bases, the J end by 1 base, with 5 bases between. In nucleotides, the CDR3 is TGTGCCAGCAGCCCAGGGAACACTGAAGCTTTCTTT. It is translated as CASSPGNTEAFF.

The chain joins TRBV6-1 to TRBJ2-2; a weak D match, TRBD1 (6 bases). Per germline, CDR1 MNHNS and CDR2 SASEGT. This CDR3 has 15 residues. V lost 2 bases and J 1 base, leaving 8 bases between the germline ends. The CDR3 region is CASSELTGNTGELFF. The CDR3 DNA sequence: TGTGCCAGCAGTGAACTGACAGGGAACACCGGGGAGCTGTTTTTT.